One and the same sample provided the 12 T cell receptor beta chains below, sequenced in a study of T cell repertoires in cytomegalovirus infection. Antigen specificity for these receptors is unknown. TCRdb recomputed calls from the reads with MiXCR, one row per CDR3 protein. The sample has 650,000 to 900,000 distinct CDR3 sequences; 30% to 35% are singletons. The specimen was cultured CD8+ T cells from PBMCs, collected from culture after CMV antigen stimulation. These receptors were collected from a human donor in good health (CMV status not recorded). Some clones in this sample may be carry-over from other donors' samples.

This clonotype was seen repeatedly, ten times or more. CDR3 DNA: TGTGCCAGCAGTTACTCAAGGGGGAACGAGCAGTTCTTC. Amino acid sequence: CASSYSRGNEQFF. The chain joins TRBV6-6 to TRBJ2-1; maybe TRBD1 (6 bases). V lost 0 bases and J 10 bases, leaving 10 bases between the germline ends. The CDR3 contains 13 residues. Germline V gene data show CDR1 as MNHNY and CDR2 as SVGAGI (reference sequence).

This clonotype was detected a few times. The chain joins TRBV4-1 to TRBJ2-5; TRBD1 or TRBD2 may be the D gene (5 bases each). This CDR3 spans 16 amino acids. Trimming stripped 0 bases from V and 5 bases from J, with 16 bases between. CDR1 is MGHRA and CDR2 is YSYEKL in the germline V gene. This CDR3 reads CASSQEPGPSSETQYF. The CDR3 DNA follows: TGCGCCAGCAGCCAAGAGCCGGGACCTAGTTCGGAGACCCAGTACTTC.

The sample holds a few counts of this clonotype. The chain is built from TRBV7-9 and TRBJ1-5; a possible D gene is TRBD1 (6 bases). Germline lookup yields CDR1 SEHNR and CDR2 FQNEAQ (reference sequence). V lost 7 bases to trimming and J lost 6 bases, with 16 bases between them. The length of the CDR3 is 14 residues. The CDR3 DNA reads as TGTGCCAGCACCTACGGGGGCTTAGGTCAGCCCCAGCATTTT. Translating it yields CASTYGGLGQPQHF.

This clonotype was detected a few times. The genes are TRBV7-6 and TRBJ2-2; D is possibly TRBD2 (5 bases). V lost 4 bases, J lost 6 bases, and 18 bases lay in between. Germline loops: CDR1 SGHVS, CDR2 FNYEAQ. CDR3 length: 16 residues. CDR3 sequence (DNA): TGTGCCAGCAGCTCACTTGGAGATGCGGGCGCCGGGGAGCTGTTTTTT. Encoded protein: CASSSLGDAGAGELFF.

In this sample, this clonotype turned up many times. The chain links TRBV7-8 to TRBJ2-2; 8 nucleotides align to TRBD1. Germline V gene data show CDR1 as SGHVS and CDR2 as FQNEAQ. J was trimmed by 0 bases and V by 3 bases; bases with no gene match: 3. The CDR3 loop spans 16 amino acids. CDR3 nucleotides: TGTGCCAGCAGCTTGGGGACAGGAACGAACACCGGGGAGCTGTTTTTT. This translates into CASSLGTGTNTGELFF.

This sequence joins TRBV24-1 and TRBJ2-3, with 10 bases lining up with TRBD1. The CDR3 has 13 amino acids. Germline V gene lookup returns CDR1 KGHDR and CDR2 SFDVKD. With V trimmed by 9 bases and J by 6 bases, 5 bases remained unmatched. CDR3 amino acids: CATRGQGVDTQYF. The CDR3 DNA reads as TGTGCCACCCGAGGACAGGGGGTCGATACGCAGTATTTT.

Notes on this clonotype: Likely a read error: the CDR3 ends without its conserved phenylalanine or tryptophan. The chain has TRBV6-5 and TRBJ1-1; D is possibly TRBD1 (5 bases). Trimming removed 5 bases from V and 1 base from J, with 11 bases in between. The V gene's germline CDR1 is MNHEY and CDR2 SVGAGI. This CDR3 is built from 14 residues. The CDR3 region is CASSIGQTNTEAFL. As DNA, the CDR3 is TGTGCCAGCAGTATAGGACAAACGAACACTGAAGCTTTCCTT.

For the CDR3, the DNA is TGCAGTGCCAGGGACCACTCTGGGGCCAACGTCCTGACTTTC. As protein: CSARDHSGANVLTF. This chain joins TRBV20-1 and TRBJ2-6; D might be TRBD1 or TRBD2, each matching 5 bases. The V gene's germline CDR1 is DFQATT and CDR2 SNEGSKA (reference sequence). The CDR3 loop spans 14 amino acids. V lost 6 bases and J 0 bases, leaving 9 bases between the germline ends.

This clonotype was recorded a few times. The chain is built from TRBV6-5 and TRBJ1-5, with D maybe TRBD1 (5 bases). Trimming removed 8 bases at V and 7 bases at J, with 24 bases between. The germline V gene has CDR1 MNHEY and CDR2 SVGAGI. This CDR3 contains 16 residues. CDR3 loop: CASGTYRDGGNQPQHF. The CDR3 DNA reads as TGTGCCAGCGGGACGTACCGGGACGGGGGAAACCAGCCCCAGCATTTT.

The chain is built from TRBV28 and TRBJ1-5, with D maybe TRBD1 (6 bases). Germline lookup yields CDR1 MDHEN and CDR2 SYDVKM. CDR3 size: 15 residues. Trimming cost V 5 bases and J 0 bases, with 11 bases left between them. This chain's CDR3 is CASSIQGNSNQPQHF. As DNA, the CDR3 is TGTGCCAGCAGTATCCAGGGGAATAGCAATCAGCCCCAGCATTTT. Drawing the rest from reference TRBV28 and TRBJ1-5, the complete variable domain is DVKVTQSSRYLVKRTGEKVFLECVQDMDHENMFWYRQDPGLGLRLIYFSYDVKMKEKGDIPEGYSVSREKKERFSLILESASTNQTSMYLCASSIQGNSNQPQHFGDGTRLSIL.

Regarding this clonotype: A junction end diverges from the germline sequence, so it may reflect a read error. This sequence joins TRBV10-3 and TRBJ1-4; 8 positions match TRBD1. The CDR3 consists of 14 residues. Germline V lookup: CDR1 ENHRY, CDR2 SYGVKD. The CDR3 sequence is CDIRDDRGGEKLFF. In DNA, the CDR3 is TGTGACATCAGGGATGACAGGGGTGGAGAAAAACTGTTTTTT.

The chain joins TRBV25-1 to TRBJ2-3, with 8 bases identical to TRBD2. The CDR3 covers 20 residues. Germline V gene sequence: CDR1 MGHDK, CDR2 SYGVNS. With V trimmed by 5 bases and J by 0 bases, 19 bases remained unmatched. The CDR3 is CASSPWASGLYWASTDTQYF. The CDR3 DNA follows: TGTGCCAGCAGTCCCTGGGCTAGCGGGTTATATTGGGCGAGCACAGATACGCAGTATTTT. Full variable domain (outside the CDR3, taken from reference TRBV25-1 and TRBJ2-3): EADIYQTPRYLVIGTGKKITLECSQTMGHDKMYWYQQDPGMELHLIHYSYGVNSTEKGDLSSESTVSRIRTEHFPLTLESARPSHTSQYLCASSPWASGLYWASTDTQYFGPGTRLTVL.